This T cell receptor (beta chain) came from a study of cytomegalovirus exposure and HLA in healthy donors. Whole-study results and caveats: Later analysis suggested links between common viral pathogens and several top significant clusters.

The PCR was carried out with 60 Vbeta primers and 13 Jbeta primers. TCRdb's copy holds only in-frame clones and misses some; the assay was immunoSEQ multiplex PCR. The data hold about 180,000 clones, with around three quarters observed a single time. The table lists this clone with a few counts. Its antigen is as yet unknown. The sequenced sample consisted of PBMCs. This receptor was obtained from a woman aged 25 to 45 in good health and CMV-seropositive.

CDR3 sequence: CATSRGVYEQYF. The CDR3 DNA reads TGTGCCACCAGCAGGGGAGTTTACGAGCAGTACTTC. V gene TRBV28 combines with J gene TRBJ2-7; tentatively, D is TRBD1 (6 bases). The CDR3 totals 12 residues. Between the trimmed V and J ends, which lost 10 bases and 4 bases, there was a span of 14 bases. Germline V gene data show CDR1 as MDHEN and CDR2 as SYDVKM.